The rows below give T cell receptor beta chains drawn from one sample of a study of technical replicates of blood from several donors. The repertoire was sequenced with immunoSEQ multiplex PCR; TCRdb's copy has only in-frame clones and lacks some. The profile shows just under 100,000 clones, approximately 95% of them singletons. The sample taken for sequencing was T cells isolated from PBMCs. The source is a human donor in good health. The CDR3 runs from the conserved cysteine through the conserved F or W. Fields, in order: J gene, D gene, V gene, clone size, CDR3 protein, CDR3 DNA. D genes are given only for firm matches. Expanded clones get a size class; other rows say once, few or many, or leave the size out.

J gene: TRBJ2-4
D gene: .
V gene: TRBV11-2
clone size: .
CDR3 protein: CASSPLQGRAKNIQYF
CDR3 DNA: TGTGCCAGCAGCCCACTGCAGGGGCGCGCCAAAAACATTCAGTACTTC

J gene: TRBJ1-5
D gene: TRBD1
V gene: TRBV5-1
clone size: .
CDR3 protein: CASSFDRGGQPQHF
CDR3 DNA: TGCGCCAGCAGCTTCGACAGGGGGGGCCAGCCCCAGCATTTT

J gene: TRBJ1-1
D gene: .
V gene: TRBV29-1
clone size: .
CDR3 protein: CSVAGVGGGTEAFF
CDR3 DNA: TGCAGCGTTGCGGGCGTAGGGGGGGGCACTGAAGCTTTCTTT

J gene: TRBJ1-6
D gene: .
V gene: TRBV27
clone size: once
CDR3 protein: CASTGANNSPLHF
CDR3 DNA: TGTGCCAGCACAGGGGCTAATAATTCACCCCTCCACTTT

J gene: TRBJ2-2
D gene: .
V gene: TRBV5-1
clone size: .
CDR3 protein: CASSLSTGELFF
CDR3 DNA: TGCGCCAGCAGCTTGTCTACCGGGGAGCTGTTTTTT

J gene: TRBJ2-7
D gene: TRBD1
V gene: TRBV15
clone size: .
CDR3 protein: CATSRGRGRYEQYF
CDR3 DNA: TGTGCCACCAGCAGAGGCAGGGGGCGCTACGAGCAGTACTTC

J gene: TRBJ2-1
D gene: .
V gene: TRBV19
clone size: .
CDR3 protein: CASSIAGGGRRNEQFF
CDR3 DNA: TGTGCCAGTAGTATAGCAGGCGGGGGCCGAAGGAATGAGCAGTTCTTC

J gene: TRBJ1-5
D gene: .
V gene: TRBV11-2
clone size: .
CDR3 protein: CASSVLVDSNQPQHF
CDR3 DNA: TGTGCCAGCAGCGTTCTAGTAGATAGCAATCAGCCCCAGCATTTT

J gene: TRBJ1-6
D gene: .
V gene: TRBV6-5
clone size: .
CDR3 protein: CASSYSRQGSSPLHF
CDR3 DNA: TGTGCCAGCAGTTACTCGAGGCAGGGTTCCTCACCCCTCCACTTT

J gene: TRBJ1-2
D gene: TRBD1
V gene: TRBV2
clone size: .
CDR3 protein: CASLRRGGVYTF
CDR3 DNA: TGTGCCAGCCTTAGGAGAGGGGGCGTCTACACCTTC

J gene: TRBJ2-2
D gene: .
V gene: TRBV5-1
clone size: .
CDR3 protein: CASSLDLAVNTGELFF
CDR3 DNA: TGCGCCAGCAGCTTGGATTTAGCGGTGAACACCGGGGAGCTGTTTTTT

J gene: TRBJ2-1
D gene: .
V gene: TRBV5-1
clone size: once
CDR3 protein: CASSFPGRVGYNEQFF
CDR3 DNA: TGCGCCAGCAGCTTCCCCGGCAGGGTAGGATACAATGAGCAGTTCTTC

J gene: TRBJ2-1
D gene: TRBD2
V gene: TRBV7-3
clone size: .
CDR3 protein: CASSPSGGPYNEQFF
CDR3 DNA: TGTGCCAGCAGCCCATCGGGGGGGCCCTACAATGAGCAGTTCTTC

J gene: TRBJ2-7
D gene: .
V gene: TRBV6-1
clone size: .
CDR3 protein: CASSEVEGLLNEQYF
CDR3 DNA: TGTGCCAGCAGTGAAGTCGAAGGACTCCTAAACGAGCAGTACTTC

J gene: TRBJ2-3
D gene: TRBD1
V gene: TRBV19
clone size: .
CDR3 protein: CASSIEGQGTDTQYF
CDR3 DNA: TGTGCCAGTAGTATAGAAGGACAGGGAACGGATACGCAGTATTTT

J gene: TRBJ2-1
D gene: .
V gene: TRBV21-1
clone size: .
CDR3 protein: CASSKVRAGFPAYNEQFF
CDR3 DNA: TGTGCCAGCAGCAAAGTACGGGCGGGATTCCCAGCCTACAATGAGCAGTTCTTC

J gene: TRBJ2-2
D gene: TRBD1
V gene: TRBV9
clone size: .
CDR3 protein: CASSADRADTGELFF
CDR3 DNA: TGTGCCAGCAGCGCGGACAGGGCTGACACCGGGGAGCTGTTTTTT

J gene: TRBJ2-3
D gene: .
V gene: TRBV5-8
clone size: once
CDR3 protein: CASSLSGGSTDTQYF
CDR3 DNA: TGTGCCAGCAGCTTGTCCGGGGGAAGCACAGATACGCAGTATTTT

J gene: TRBJ2-1
D gene: TRBD2
V gene: TRBV7-9
clone size: .
CDR3 protein: CASSFPPFSGRAFDEQFF
CDR3 DNA: TGTGCCAGCAGCTTTCCTCCGTTTAGCGGGAGGGCCTTTGATGAGCAGTTCTTC

J gene: TRBJ2-6
D gene: .
V gene: TRBV27
clone size: .
CDR3 protein: CASSLAGSSGANVLTF
CDR3 DNA: TGTGCCAGCAGTTTAGCCGGGTCCTCTGGGGCCAACGTCCTGACTTTC

J gene: TRBJ1-2
D gene: TRBD1
V gene: TRBV5-6
clone size: .
CDR3 protein: CASSGRDRGVYGYTF
CDR3 DNA: TGTGCCAGCAGCGGCCGGGACAGGGGGGTCTATGGCTACACCTTC

J gene: TRBJ1-3
D gene: TRBD1
V gene: TRBV7-6
clone size: .
CDR3 protein: CASSWDREDTIYF
CDR3 DNA: TGTGCCAGCAGCTGGGACAGGGAGGACACCATATATTTT